One sample yielded the 27 T cell receptor beta chains listed below, sequenced in a study of shared clonotypes between healthy human individuals. Some clones are missing from TCRdb's copy, which holds only in-frame ones; the method was immunoSEQ multiplex PCR. The repertoire includes 470,000 or so clones, more than 75% of them detected once, and more than 10% sits in the top ten. Sequencing used PBMCs. Every receptor here comes from a woman between 40 and 50 years old in good health. Some clones in this sample may be carry-over from other donors' samples.

In nucleotides, the CDR3 is TGTGCCAGCAGCTTAGGTCCCGTAGGGGAGCAGTTCTTC. Its translation is CASSLGPVGEQFF. This chain uses TRBV7-8 with TRBJ2-1, with D uncertain. The CDR3 consists of 13 residues. Trimming pared 1 base from V and 10 bases from J, leaving 11 bases between. CDR1 and CDR2 (germline): SGHVS, FQNEAQ.

The genes are TRBV11-3 and TRBJ2-5; D remains unclear. Looked up from germline, CDR1 is SGHNT and CDR2 is YENEEA. V lost 5 bases, J lost 2 bases, and 9 bases lay in between. The CDR3 sequence is 13 residues long. The CDR3 coding sequence is TGTGCCAGCAGCCAGACGTGGCAAGAGACCCAGTACTTC. Protein: CASSQTWQETQYF.

Comments on this clone: Other nucleotide sequences in the sample specify the same CDR3. The gene calls are TRBV5-1 and TRBJ1-1; TRBD1 might be the D (6 bases). This CDR3 is 13 amino acids long. The V gene's germline CDR1 is SGHRS and CDR2 YFSETQ. Trimming took 3 bases from V and 2 from J, leaving 8 bases between them. The CDR3 sequence is CASSSQGNTEAFF. Written as DNA, the CDR3 is TGCGCCAGCAGCTCACAGGGAAACACTGAAGCTTTCTTT.

The V and J genes are TRBV7-8 and TRBJ2-1, with 12 bases that match TRBD2. The CDR3 has 16 residues. From germline, CDR1 is SGHVS and CDR2 FQNEAQ. The V gene end was trimmed by 5 bases and the J gene end by 7 bases; junction bases not matched to a gene: 9. The CDR3 DNA reads as TGTGCCAGCAGCAACCGACTAGCGGGAGTCTCGAATGAGCAGTTCTTC. Its translation: CASSNRLAGVSNEQFF.

At least ten counts were recorded for this clone. The chain uses TRBV6-5 and TRBJ1-2; D is unresolved. The CDR3 totals 12 residues. The V gene lost 5 bases and the J gene lost 7 bases, with 11 bases spanning the gap. From germline, CDR1 is MNHEY and CDR2 SVGAGI. The CDR3 sequence: CASSARMGGYTF. CDR3 nucleotide sequence: TGTGCCAGCAGTGCCAGGATGGGTGGCTACACCTTC.

The J gene is TRBJ2-6, the V gene TRBV4-3, with no clear D. The germline V and J ends were trimmed by 1 base and 1 base, with 5 bases remaining between them. The CDR3 length is 15 residues. CDR1 is LGHNA, CDR2 YSLEER, per germline. CDR3 nucleotide sequence: TGCGCCAGCAGCCAAGCGCAGTCTGGGGCCAACGTCCTGACTTTC. It specifies CASSQAQSGANVLTF.

The rearrangement links TRBV18 to TRBJ2-3; TRBD1 might be the D (6 bases). The CDR3 runs 20 residues. Germline V lookup: CDR1 KGHSH, CDR2 LQKENI. The V end lost 2 bases, the J end lost 0 bases, and 24 bases lay between the germline ends. CDR3 in DNA: TGTGCCAGCTCACCAGTAAGAAGGGACACTAATCCTTCTAGCACAGATACGCAGTATTTT. Its protein product is CASSPVRRDTNPSSTDTQYF.

This clone has at least ten counts. The V and J genes are TRBV13 and TRBJ2-2, with D maybe TRBD1 (6 bases). There are 17 residues in the CDR3. Germline values: CDR1 PRHDT, CDR2 FYEKMQ (reference sequence). V was pared by 7 bases and J by 0 bases, with 18 bases between. The CDR3: CASIGGKDSSNTGELFF. The DNA of the CDR3 is TGTGCCAGCATTGGGGGAAAGGACAGTTCGAACACCGGGGAGCTGTTTTTT.

The rearrangement joins TRBV19 to TRBJ2-2; D tentatively fits TRBD1 or TRBD2 (5 bases each). Per the germline V gene, CDR1 is LNHDA and CDR2 is SQIVND (reference sequence). This CDR3 comprises 15 residues. Trimming left V 8 bases short and J 7 bases short, with 20 bases between. The CDR3 nucleotides read TGTGCCAGTCACTGGGACCCATCATTTGACGGGGAGCTGTTTTTT. It encodes CASHWDPSFDGELFF.

The chain combines TRBV9 with TRBJ1-1, with TRBD1 identical over 7 bases. Germline V lookup: CDR1 SGDLS, CDR2 YYNGEE. The CDR3 totals 13 residues. J gave up 6 bases and V 3 bases, and 5 bases lay outside the gene matches. The CDR3 loop reads CASSAGQESEAFF. The CDR3 DNA follows: TGTGCCAGCAGCGCCGGACAGGAGTCTGAAGCTTTCTTT. Drawing the rest from reference TRBV9 and TRBJ1-1, the complete variable domain is DSGVTQTPKHLITATGQRVTLRCSPRSGDLSVYWYQQSLDQGLQFLIQYYNGEERAKGNILERFSAQQFPDLHSELNLSSLELGDSALYFCASSAGQESEAFFGQGTRLTVV.

The J gene is TRBJ2-2, the V gene TRBV25-1, with D possibly being TRBD1 (5 bases). The CDR3 sequence is 15 residues long. Germline V gene lookup returns CDR1 MGHDK and CDR2 SYGVNS. The germline V and J ends were trimmed by 7 bases and 1 base, with 13 bases remaining between them. The chain's CDR3 is CASMPPQGNTGELFF. CDR3 in DNA: TGTGCCAGCATGCCCCCCCAGGGGAACACCGGGGAGCTGTTTTTT.

The chain carries TRBV28 and TRBJ2-4, with TRBD2 identical over 7 bases. V shed 6 bases, J shed 4 bases, and the junction held 9 bases outside the gene matches. The germline V gene encodes CDR1 MDHEN and CDR2 SYDVKM. The CDR3 has 15 residues. The CDR3 is CASSPQRTRKNIQYF. CDR3 DNA sequence: TGTGCCAGCAGCCCCCAGAGGACTAGGAAAAACATTCAGTACTTC.

The V and J genes are TRBV2 and TRBJ1-2; D is ambiguous. Trimming removed 3 bases from V and 4 bases from J, with 9 bases in between. From germline, CDR1 is SNHLY and CDR2 FYNNEI. The CDR3 spans 13 residues. The CDR3 loop reads CASSDRQSYGYTF. CDR3 nucleotides: TGTGCCAGCAGTGACAGGCAGAGCTATGGCTACACCTTC.

The chain has TRBV19 and TRBJ2-5; the match to TRBD2 covers 10 bases. From germline, CDR1 is LNHDA and CDR2 SQIVND (reference sequence). J gave up 0 bases and V 5 bases, and 6 bases lay outside the gene matches. The length of the CDR3 is 16 residues. The CDR3 sequence is CASSPLAGGHQETQYF. CDR3 bases: TGTGCCAGTAGTCCCTTAGCGGGAGGCCACCAAGAGACCCAGTACTTC.

This clone was found a few times. The chain carries TRBV18 and TRBJ2-1, with a tentative D call TRBD2 (6 bases). The CDR3 spans 13 residues. V lost 1 base, J lost 5 bases, and 6 bases lay in between. Germline CDR1 reads KGHSH; CDR2 reads LQKENI. The CDR3 is CASSPLADNEQFF. In nucleotides, the CDR3 is TGTGCCAGCTCACCACTAGCGGACAATGAGCAGTTCTTC.

This clone came up a few times. V gene TRBV27 combines with J gene TRBJ2-3; 9 nucleotides agree with TRBD2. Germline CDR1 is MNHEY and CDR2 is SMNVEV (reference sequence). With 2 bases clipped from V and 4 bases from J, the junction kept 13 bases outside the gene matches. This CDR3 spans 18 amino acids. CDR3 loop: CASSLVGLAGSGADTQYF. CDR3 in DNA: TGTGCCAGCAGTTTAGTGGGCCTAGCGGGATCGGGGGCAGATACGCAGTATTTT.

This clone was seen just once. This chain uses TRBV4-3 with TRBJ1-4, with 9 bases lining up with TRBD1. The length of the CDR3 is 14 residues. Looked up from germline, CDR1 is LGHNA and CDR2 is YSLEER. The V and J ends lost 4 bases and 7 bases, in that order; junction bases with no gene match: 4. The CDR3 region has the DNA TGCGCCAGCAGCCTCGGGACAGGGCCTGAAAAACTGTTTTTT. This translates into CASSLGTGPEKLFF.

This rearrangement joins TRBV5-5 to TRBJ1-4; D uncertain. V lost 2 bases, J lost 0 bases, and 11 bases lay in between. This CDR3 is 16 amino acids long. CDR1 and CDR2 from the germline V gene are SGHKS and YYEKEE (reference sequence). CDR3 sequence reads: CASSFVRQSTNEKLFF. The CDR3 region has the DNA TGTGCCAGCAGCTTCGTCCGGCAGTCAACTAATGAAAAACTGTTTTTT.

The CDR3: CAWRTADTQYF. The CDR3 DNA is TGTGCCTGGAGGACTGCAGATACGCAGTATTTT. The chain links TRBV30 to TRBJ2-3; unclear D gene. The CDR3 spans 11 residues. The V end lost 3 bases, the J end lost 4 bases, and 5 bases lay between the germline ends. CDR1 is GTSNPN, CDR2 SVGIG, per germline (reference sequence). The full variable domain, its missing parts supplied by reference TRBV30 and TRBJ2-3, is SQTIHQWPATLVQPVGSPLSLECTVEGTSNPNLYWYRQAAGRGLQLLFYSVGIGQISSEVPQNLSASRPQDRQFILSSKKLLLSDSGFYLCAWRTADTQYFGPGTRLTVL.

This rearrangement joins TRBV15 to TRBJ2-7; TRBD1 or TRBD2 may be the D gene (5 bases each). V was trimmed by 0 bases and J by 3 bases, leaving 12 bases between them. This CDR3 comprises 15 residues. The germline V gene encodes CDR1 LNHNV and CDR2 YYDKDF (reference sequence). Here the CDR3 DNA reads TGTGCCACCAGCAGAGATCTTTTGGGGGACTACGAGCAGTACTTC. Its translation: CATSRDLLGDYEQYF.

A single count supports this clone. As DNA, the CDR3 is TGCGCCAGCAGCCAACCGGGCCGGAGCTCCTACAATGAGCAGTTCTTC. This gives the protein CASSQPGRSSYNEQFF. V and J are TRBV4-1 and TRBJ2-1, with D unclear. V dropped 2 bases and J dropped 0 bases, with 11 bases sitting between them. CDR1 MGHRA and CDR2 YSYEKL come from the germline V gene. CDR3 length: 16 residues.

This CDR3 is CASSVNRDPYNEQFF. In DNA form, the CDR3 reads TGTGCCAGCAGTGTAAACAGGGATCCCTACAATGAGCAGTTCTTC. This sequence joins TRBV6-1 and TRBJ2-1, with D perhaps matching TRBD1 (6 bases). The CDR3 runs to 15 residues. Per the germline V gene, CDR1 is MNHNS and CDR2 is SASEGT. Between the trimmed V and J ends, which lost 4 bases and 2 bases, there was a span of 12 bases.

This chain links TRBV6-5 with TRBJ2-2, with 7 bases lining up with TRBD1. J was trimmed by 4 bases and V by 6 bases; bases with no gene match: 8. In germline, CDR1 is MNHEY, CDR2 SVGAGI. The CDR3 is 15 amino acids. The CDR3: CASRSTGVGTGELFF. CDR3 DNA sequence: TGTGCCAGCAGGTCTACAGGGGTCGGCACCGGGGAGCTGTTTTTT.

The V call is TRBV7-2, the J call TRBJ2-7; 7 nucleotides line up with TRBD2. Losses at the gene ends were 1 base for V and 2 bases for J; bases not matched to a gene: 5. The CDR3 has 15 amino acids. The germline V gene encodes CDR1 SGHTA and CDR2 FQGNSA. DNA for the CDR3: TGTGCCAGCAGCTTAGTGGCGGGAGAGACCTACGAGCAGTACTTC. It encodes CASSLVAGETYEQYF. The whole variable domain, filled in from reference TRBV7-2 and TRBJ2-7, reads GAGVSQSPSNKVTEKGKDVELRCDPISGHTALYWYRQSLGQGLEFLIYFQGNSAPDKSGLPSDRFSAERTGGSVSTLTIQRTQQEDSAVYLCASSLVAGETYEQYFGPGTRLTVT.

This chain connects TRBV6-5 to TRBJ1-1; D remains unclear. The CDR3 length is 15 residues. Per germline, CDR1 MNHEY and CDR2 SVGAGI. V shed 6 bases and J shed 1 base, with 15 bases lying between them. Here the CDR3 DNA reads TGTGCCAGCAGATCCGGACGGAGAGGGAACACTGAAGCTTTCTTT. This translates into CASRSGRRGNTEAFF.

This clone has only a few counts. The chain uses TRBV2 and TRBJ1-5; D ambiguous. Germline V gene sequence: CDR1 SNHLY, CDR2 FYNNEI. The CDR3 runs 16 residues. The V and J ends lost 0 bases and 0 bases respectively, with 9 bases between them. CDR3 coding DNA: TGTGCCAGCAGTGAAGCGCTCAGTTTTAGCAATCAGCCCCAGCATTTT. Its protein is CASSEALSFSNQPQHF.

This chain links TRBV18 with TRBJ2-5; 10 positions agree with TRBD1. Trimming removed 3 bases from V and 11 bases from J; junction bases left unmatched: 6. This CDR3 is built from 13 residues. Per germline, CDR1 KGHSH and CDR2 LQKENI. The CDR3 region is CASSPGTGERQYF. The DNA of the CDR3 is TGTGCCAGCTCACCCGGGACAGGGGAGAGACAGTACTTC.